The clone carrying this T cell receptor (beta chain) was detected only once. What it binds is unknown. This sample also contains other DNA sequences that code for the same CDR3. The data were obtained in a study of OX40 agonist ivuxolimab in advanced cancers. Study outcomes and limitations: CD4+ and CD8+ T cells in blood underwent clonal expansion by week 6 at 0.1 to 3.0 mg/kg.

The CDR3 contains 14 residues. Germline V CDR1 and CDR2: MNHEY, SMNVEV (reference sequence). The trim removed 3 bases at V and 6 bases at J, leaving 3 bases unmatched. Data came from immunoSEQ multiplex PCR; TCRdb stores just in-frame clones and leaves some out. Of over 65,000 clones listed, around 85% were seen once; the top ten hold roughly 1.9%. The sequence was obtained from an adult with an advanced solid tumor such as melanoma, head and neck, liver or kidney cancer. The sequencing here drew on CD4+ or CD8+ T cells sorted from blood, taken in a trial of the OX40 agonist ivuxolimab. The J gene is TRBJ1-5, the V gene TRBV27; 9 positions match TRBD1. The CDR3 protein is CASSLLQGAQPQHF. The CDR3 bases are TGTGCCAGCAGTTTGTTACAGGGGGCTCAGCCCCAGCATTTT.